This is a list of T cell receptor beta chains from one sample in a study of T-cell reconstitution after alpha-beta-depleted transplantation in children. A single record per CDR3 protein comes from TCRdb applying MiXCR to the PCR reads. The repertoire holds about a million distinct CDR3 sequences, with around 30% as singletons. The specimen was PBMCs, mostly from graft donor cells, collected 360 days after TCRalphabeta/CD19-depleted stem cell transplant. Receptors originate from a boy younger than two who had a stem cell transplant for SCID, so the T cells may come from the graft donor. CDR3s include the opening cysteine and the closing phenylalanine or tryptophan. The order of the fields is D gene, clone size, J gene, V gene, CDR3 protein, CDR3 DNA. The D gene is left open where the match is weak. Only part of the rows carry a size: once, few, many, or a class if the clone is expanded.

d_call: TRBD1; clone_size: few; j_call: TRBJ1-2; v_call: TRBV4-1; cdr3_aa: CASSLQTGGYGYTF; cdr3_nt: TGCGCCAGCAGCCTCCAAACAGGGGGCTATGGCTACACCTTC
d_call: NA; clone_size: NA; j_call: TRBJ1-1; v_call: TRBV7-8; cdr3_aa: CASSLGWALVGSEAFF; cdr3_nt: TGTGCCAGCAGCTTAGGGTGGGCATTGGTGGGGTCTGAAGCTTTCTTT
d_call: NA; clone_size: few; j_call: TRBJ1-5; v_call: TRBV18; cdr3_aa: CASSPRRDQPQHF; cdr3_nt: TGTGCCAGCTCACCACGACGCGATCAGCCCCAGCATTTT
d_call: NA; clone_size: NA; j_call: TRBJ2-1; v_call: TRBV29-1; cdr3_aa: CSVEPRGLYNEQFF; cdr3_nt: TGCAGCGTTGAACCCCGGGGGCTATACAATGAGCAGTTCTTC
d_call: NA; clone_size: few; j_call: TRBJ2-1; v_call: TRBV7-3; cdr3_aa: CASSSVSVGEQFF; cdr3_nt: TGTGCCAGCAGCTCCGTAAGCGTAGGTGAGCAGTTCTTC
d_call: NA; clone_size: NA; j_call: TRBJ2-3; v_call: TRBV2; cdr3_aa: CASVTGDTRSTDTQYF; cdr3_nt: TGTGCCAGCGTGACCGGGGACACCAGGTCCACAGATACGCAGTATTTT
d_call: NA; clone_size: few; j_call: TRBJ1-1; v_call: TRBV12-3/TRBV12-4; cdr3_aa: CASTLGAFF; cdr3_nt: TGTGCCAGCACCTTGGGGGCTTTCTTT
d_call: TRBD1; clone_size: NA; j_call: TRBJ2-1; v_call: TRBV20-1; cdr3_aa: CSASPGTGGYNEQFF; cdr3_nt: TGCAGTGCTAGCCCCGGGACAGGGGGTTACAATGAGCAGTTCTTC
d_call: TRBD1; clone_size: few; j_call: TRBJ2-4; v_call: TRBV4-2; cdr3_aa: CASSQESGQGIANIQYF; cdr3_nt: TGTGCCAGCAGCCAAGAGTCAGGACAGGGGATTGCGAACATTCAGTACTTC
d_call: NA; clone_size: NA; j_call: TRBJ1-6; v_call: TRBV7-2; cdr3_aa: CASSLGSIPNSPLHF; cdr3_nt: TGTGCCAGCAGCTTAGGGTCCATACCAAATTCACCCCTCCACTTT